Listed below are T cell receptor beta chains from one sample, sequenced in a study of shared clonotypes between healthy human individuals. TCRdb keeps only in-frame clones here, not all; method: immunoSEQ multiplex PCR. This table holds roughly 1,100,000 clones, around 75% found once. The sample was memory CD4+ T cells sorted from blood. These receptors all stem from a man in his late teens or twenties in good health. CDR3s include the opening cysteine and the closing phenylalanine or tryptophan. A D gene is named only where the DNA matches it firmly. Size is stated for part of the rows, as once, few or many counts, or as a class when the clone is expanded.

J gene | V gene | clone size | D gene | CDR3 DNA | CDR3 protein
TRBJ2-3 | TRBV29-1 | NA | NA | TGCAGCGTTGAAGCCCCGACAGATACGCAGTATTTT | CSVEAPTDTQYF
TRBJ1-4 | TRBV28 | NA | NA | TGTGCCAGCAGTCCTTCCGGGTCCAGAAATGAAAAACTGTTTTTT | CASSPSGSRNEKLFF
TRBJ2-7 | TRBV6-1 | NA | TRBD2 | TGTGCCAGCAGTGGACTAGCGGGTGTTTCCTACGAGCAGTACTTC | CASSGLAGVSYEQYF
TRBJ2-1 | TRBV14 | NA | TRBD2 | TGTGCCAGCAGCACACGACTAGCGGGGGAGCAGTTCTTC | CASSTRLAGEQFF
TRBJ2-7 | TRBV7-2 | NA | NA | TGTGCCAGCAGCTTGGGGGGTGCTAGCGAGCAGTACTTC | CASSLGGASEQYF
TRBJ1-6 | TRBV2 | many | TRBD1 | TGTGCCAGCAGGGGGACAGTTAATTCACCCCTCCACTTT | CASRGTVNSPLHF
TRBJ2-5 | TRBV7-2 | NA | NA | TGTGCCAGCAGCTTAGCGGGTCGGGACCAAGAGACCCAGTACTTC | CASSLAGRDQETQYF
TRBJ2-1 | TRBV18 | NA | NA | TGTGCCAGCTCATTCGGACAGTCGTCGACCTCCTACAATGAGCAGTTCTTC | CASSFGQSSTSYNEQFF
TRBJ2-1 | TRBV21-1 | NA | NA | TGTGCCAGCAGCAGTGGGTCGGGAGGGCCTTACAATGAGCAGTTCTTC | CASSSGSGGPYNEQFF
TRBJ1-4 | TRBV25-1 | NA | TRBD1 | TGTGCCAGCAGTGAACCTTCAGGGGGGGGTCGAGAAAAACTGTTTTTT | CASSEPSGGGREKLFF
TRBJ2-2 | TRBV7-2 | once | NA | TGTGCCAGCAGCCAAGGGCGGGAAATTCTTGGGTGGAGCACCGGGGAGCTGTTTTTT | CASSQGREILGWSTGELFF
TRBJ1-1 | TRBV10-1 | NA | NA | TGCGCCAGCAGACGAGGGCCCAACACTGAAGCTTTCTTT | CASRRGPNTEAFF
TRBJ2-3 | TRBV5-3 | NA | NA | TGTGCCAGAAGCTCTAGAGGTACGCAGTATTTT | CARSSRGTQYF
TRBJ2-2 | TRBV18 | NA | TRBD2 | TGTGCCAGCTCACCCAGCGGGACCAACACCGGGGAGCTGTTTTTT | CASSPSGTNTGELFF
TRBJ2-5 | TRBV30 | NA | TRBD1 | TGTGCCTGGAGGGTGACAGGGGGGACGGAGACCCAGTACTTC | CAWRVTGGTETQYF
TRBJ2-7 | TRBV19 | NA | TRBD1 | TGTGCCAGTAGTACTCGTGACAGGGGCGAGCAGTACTTC | CASSTRDRGEQYF
TRBJ1-1 | TRBV2 | few | NA | TGTGCCAGCGGCAACCAGGGTATCACTGAAGCTTTCTTT | CASGNQGITEAFF
TRBJ2-1 | TRBV5-6 | NA | TRBD1 | TGTGCCAGCAGCGCGGGACAGGGGGGGTACAATGAGCAGTTCTTC | CASSAGQGGYNEQFF
TRBJ2-7 | TRBV28 | NA | NA | TGTGCCAGCAGTACGACGGGGGGCTCGGGCTACGAGCAGTACTTC | CASSTTGGSGYEQYF
TRBJ1-6 | TRBV6-4 | NA | NA | TGTGCCAGCAGTGTCGAAGGAAATTCACCCCTCCACTTT | CASSVEGNSPLHF
TRBJ2-7 | TRBV27 | few | TRBD2 | TGTGCCAGCAGTTTCCGCCGCACTAGCGGCTTATACGAGCAGTACTTC | CASSFRRTSGLYEQYF
TRBJ1-1 | TRBV5-1 | once | TRBD1 | TGCGCCAGCAGCTCCACAGGGGTGAGAGGTGAAGCTTTCTTT | CASSSTGVRGEAFF
TRBJ2-7 | TRBV7-2 | NA | TRBD2 | TGTGCCAGCAGCTTACCGCCCGGGAGGGGAGCTCCCGAGCAGTACTTC | CASSLPPGRGAPEQYF
TRBJ2-7 | TRBV7-9 | NA | NA | TGTGCCAGCAGCTTCGGAAGTAGCTCCTACGAGCAGTACTTC | CASSFGSSSYEQYF
TRBJ2-5 | TRBV9 | NA | NA | TGTGCCAGCAGCGTAGGAGGGTCGGCCCAAGAGACCCAGTACTTC | CASSVGGSAQETQYF
TRBJ1-1 | TRBV11-2 | NA | NA | TGTGCCAGCGGGAGAAGGGACGCCCTGAGAAACACTGAAGCTTTCTTT | CASGRRDALRNTEAFF
TRBJ1-2 | TRBV5-6 | NA | TRBD1 | TGTGCCAGCAGCCCCCCGACAGGGGGCTATGGCTACACCTTC | CASSPPTGGYGYTF
TRBJ2-5 | TRBV7-6 | NA | TRBD2 | TGTGCCAGCAGCGTCGGACTAGCGGGGTTTGGGCAAGAGACCCAGTACTTC | CASSVGLAGFGQETQYF
TRBJ1-2 | TRBV5-6 | NA | NA | TGTGCCAGCAGAGGGCCTTACTATGGCTACACCTTC | CASRGPYYGYTF
TRBJ1-2 | TRBV10-3 | few | TRBD1 | TGTGCCACCAGGACAGGCCCCGGGAACTATGGCTACACCTTC | CATRTGPGNYGYTF
TRBJ1-3 | TRBV11-2 | NA | NA | TGTGCCAGCAGCTTAGTTTTGGGAAACACCATATATTTT | CASSLVLGNTIYF
TRBJ2-6 | TRBV5-6 | once | NA | TGTGCCAGCAGCTTTATACAGCTCTCTGGGGCCAACGTCCTGACTTTC | CASSFIQLSGANVLTF
TRBJ1-4 | TRBV2 | few | TRBD1 | TGTGCCAGCAGTGAGTTGATGGGACAGTATAATGAAAAACTGTTTTTT | CASSELMGQYNEKLFF
TRBJ1-2 | TRBV28 | NA | TRBD1 | TGTGCCAGCCAACCCCGGAAAAACAGGGGGCCTTACTTC | CASQPRKNRGPYF
TRBJ1-2 | TRBV5-8 | NA | NA | TGTGCCAGCAGCCTAAGTCCCGCCGGGACCGCTAACTATGGCTACACCTTC | CASSLSPAGTANYGYTF
TRBJ2-7 | TRBV2 | NA | NA | TGTGCCAGCAGTGTGTGGACTTACAGCTACGAGCAGTACTTC | CASSVWTYSYEQYF
TRBJ1-6 | TRBV7-9 | NA | NA | TGTGCCAGCAGCTTAGGGGGTTTGAGGAATAATTCACCCCTCCACTTT | CASSLGGLRNNSPLHF
TRBJ2-7 | TRBV2 | NA | TRBD2 | TGTGCCAGCAGCCCGGGGCGGGAGCGGGGAGGGGAGCAGTACTTC | CASSPGRERGGEQYF
TRBJ2-3 | TRBV19 | NA | NA | TGTGCCAGTAGTGCCCCCAACACAGATACGCAGTATTTT | CASSAPNTDTQYF
TRBJ2-2 | TRBV5-1 | NA | TRBD1 | TGCGCCAGCAGCCCCCGACAGGGAATGGGCAACACCGGGGAGCTGTTTTTT | CASSPRQGMGNTGELFF
TRBJ2-2 | TRBV6-8 | NA | NA | TGTGCCAGCAAAGGGGCAGGTAACACCGGGGAGCTGTTTTTT | CASKGAGNTGELFF
TRBJ2-3 | TRBV5-4 | NA | NA | TGTGCCAGCAGCCTGGAGGGCGGGCGGGCAATCACAGATACGCAGTATTTT | CASSLEGGRAITDTQYF
TRBJ2-3 | TRBV19 | NA | TRBD2 | TGTGCCAGTACAAGCGGGAGGGCGGCGGGCACAGATACGCAGTATTTT | CASTSGRAAGTDTQYF
TRBJ1-5 | TRBV6-1 | NA | NA | TGTGCCAGCAGTAAACAGGAAAAAAATCAGCCCCAGCATTTT | CASSKQEKNQPQHF
TRBJ2-1 | TRBV6-6 | NA | TRBD1 | TGTGCCAGCAGTTGGGACAGGAACAATGAGCAGTTCTTC | CASSWDRNNEQFF
TRBJ1-3 | TRBV30 | NA | NA | TGTGCCTGGAGTCTAGGCGGAGTCAGTGGAAACACCATATATTTT | CAWSLGGVSGNTIYF
TRBJ2-2 | TRBV10-3 | NA | TRBD2 | TGTGCCATCAGTGATACGGGACTAGCGGGAGTCACCGGGGAGCTGTTTTTT | CAISDTGLAGVTGELFF
TRBJ2-7 | TRBV28 | NA | NA | TGTGCCAGCAGTGGGACGGACACCTACGAGCAGTACTTC | CASSGTDTYEQYF
TRBJ1-4 | TRBV4-2 | once | NA | TGTGCCAGCAGCCAAGATACAGGGAAAAGGGAAAAACTGTTTTTT | CASSQDTGKREKLFF
TRBJ1-2 | TRBV30 | NA | TRBD1 | TGTGCCTGGAGTCCGGGACAGGGGAGCTATGGCTACACCTTC | CAWSPGQGSYGYTF
TRBJ2-5 | TRBV10-3 | NA | TRBD2 | TGTGCCATCATGGGGGGGGGAGAGACCCAGTACTTC | CAIMGGGETQYF